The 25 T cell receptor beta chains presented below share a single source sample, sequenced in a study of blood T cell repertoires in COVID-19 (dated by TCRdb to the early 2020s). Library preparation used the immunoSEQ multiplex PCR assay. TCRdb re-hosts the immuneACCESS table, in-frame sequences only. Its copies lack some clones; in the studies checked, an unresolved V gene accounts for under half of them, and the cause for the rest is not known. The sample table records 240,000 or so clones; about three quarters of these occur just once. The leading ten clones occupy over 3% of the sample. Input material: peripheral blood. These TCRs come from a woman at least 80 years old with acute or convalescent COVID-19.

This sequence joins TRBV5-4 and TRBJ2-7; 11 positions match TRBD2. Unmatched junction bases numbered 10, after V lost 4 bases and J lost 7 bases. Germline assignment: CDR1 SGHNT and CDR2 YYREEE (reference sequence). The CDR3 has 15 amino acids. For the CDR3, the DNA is TGTGCCAGCAGCAGTGATAGCGGGAGGGCCAATGAGCAGTACTTC. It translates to CASSSDSGRANEQYF.

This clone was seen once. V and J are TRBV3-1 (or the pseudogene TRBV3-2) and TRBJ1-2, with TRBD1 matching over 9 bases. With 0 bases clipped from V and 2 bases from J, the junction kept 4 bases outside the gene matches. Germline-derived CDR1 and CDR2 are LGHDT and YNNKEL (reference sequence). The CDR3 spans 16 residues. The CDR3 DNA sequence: TGTGCCAGCAGCCAAGACGCCGGGACAGGGAACTATGGCTACACCTTC. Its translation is CASSQDAGTGNYGYTF.

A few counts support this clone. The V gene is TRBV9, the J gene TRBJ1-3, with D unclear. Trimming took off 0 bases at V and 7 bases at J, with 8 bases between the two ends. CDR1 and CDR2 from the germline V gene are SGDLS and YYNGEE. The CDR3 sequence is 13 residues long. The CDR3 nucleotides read TGTGCCAGCAGCGTAGGTGACTTGAACACCATATATTTT. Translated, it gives CASSVGDLNTIYF.

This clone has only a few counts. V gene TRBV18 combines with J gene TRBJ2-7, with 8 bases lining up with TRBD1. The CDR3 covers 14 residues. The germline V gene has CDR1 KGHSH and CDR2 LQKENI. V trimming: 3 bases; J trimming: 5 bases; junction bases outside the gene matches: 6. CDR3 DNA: TGTGCCAGCTCACCGGACAGGGTCGGGAACGAGCAGTACTTC. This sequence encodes CASSPDRVGNEQYF.

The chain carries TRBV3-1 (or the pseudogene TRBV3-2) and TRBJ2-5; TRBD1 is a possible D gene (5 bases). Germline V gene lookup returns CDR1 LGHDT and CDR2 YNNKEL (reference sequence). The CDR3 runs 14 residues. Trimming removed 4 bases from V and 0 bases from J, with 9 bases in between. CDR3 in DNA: TGTGCCAGCAGCCGACAGACCAACCAAGAGACCCAGTACTTC. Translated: CASSRQTNQETQYF.

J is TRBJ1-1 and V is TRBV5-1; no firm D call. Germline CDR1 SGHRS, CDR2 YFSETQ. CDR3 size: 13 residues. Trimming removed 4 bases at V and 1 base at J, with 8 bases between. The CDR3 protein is CASSTGGNTEAFF. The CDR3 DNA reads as TGCGCCAGCAGCACCGGTGGGAACACTGAAGCTTTCTTT.

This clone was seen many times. Here the CDR3 DNA reads TGTGCCAGCAGCTCGCGACAGGGGGCGACTTATGGCAATCAGCCCCAGCATTTT. As protein: CASSSRQGATYGNQPQHF. The chain combines TRBV21-1 with TRBJ1-5; no check of the table's D call, TRBD1, against the DNA was made. TRBV21-1 is classified as a pseudogene. This CDR3 has 18 residues.

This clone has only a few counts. CDR3 DNA: TGTGCCAGCAGTGAAGCGCGCAGGGTCCCCGGGGAGCTGTTTTTT. This encodes CASSEARRVPGELFF. The rearrangement links TRBV6-1 to TRBJ2-2; D may be TRBD1 (5 bases). There are 15 residues in the CDR3. The germline V gene has CDR1 MNHNS and CDR2 SASEGT. Trimming removed 0 bases at V and 6 bases at J, with 11 bases between.

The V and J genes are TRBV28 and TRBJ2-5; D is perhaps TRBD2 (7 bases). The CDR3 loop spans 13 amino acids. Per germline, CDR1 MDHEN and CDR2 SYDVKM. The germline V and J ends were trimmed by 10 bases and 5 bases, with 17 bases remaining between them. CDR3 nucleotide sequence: TGTGCCACCAACGGAGGGAGGGGGGAGACCCAGTACTTC. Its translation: CATNGGRGETQYF.

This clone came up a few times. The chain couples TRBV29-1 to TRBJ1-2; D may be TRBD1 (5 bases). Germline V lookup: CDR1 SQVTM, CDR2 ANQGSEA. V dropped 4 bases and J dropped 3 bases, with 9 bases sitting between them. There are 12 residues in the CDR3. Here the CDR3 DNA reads TGCAGCGTTGTAGTAGGGGACTATGGCTACACCTTC. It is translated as CSVVVGDYGYTF.

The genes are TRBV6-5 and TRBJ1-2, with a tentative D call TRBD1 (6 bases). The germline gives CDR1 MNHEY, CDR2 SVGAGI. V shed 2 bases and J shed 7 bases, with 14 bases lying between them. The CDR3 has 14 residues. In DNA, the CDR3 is TGTGCCAGCAGTTACAATCGGGGGGGCAGTGGCTACACCTTC. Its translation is CASSYNRGGSGYTF.

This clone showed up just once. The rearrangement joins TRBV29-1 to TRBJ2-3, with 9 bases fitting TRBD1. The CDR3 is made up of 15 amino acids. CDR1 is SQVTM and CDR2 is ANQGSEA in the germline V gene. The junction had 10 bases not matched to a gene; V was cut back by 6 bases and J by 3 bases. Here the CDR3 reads CSVAHGQGRTDTQYF. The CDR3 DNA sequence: TGCAGCGTGGCCCACGGACAGGGGAGAACAGATACGCAGTATTTT.

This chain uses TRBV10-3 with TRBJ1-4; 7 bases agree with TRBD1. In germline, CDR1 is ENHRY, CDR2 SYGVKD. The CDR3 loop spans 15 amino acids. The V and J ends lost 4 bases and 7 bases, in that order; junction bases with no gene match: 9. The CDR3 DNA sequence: TGTGCCATCAGTGCCACGGGGGCAGGGGGTGAAAAACTGTTTTTT. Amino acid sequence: CAISATGAGGEKLFF.

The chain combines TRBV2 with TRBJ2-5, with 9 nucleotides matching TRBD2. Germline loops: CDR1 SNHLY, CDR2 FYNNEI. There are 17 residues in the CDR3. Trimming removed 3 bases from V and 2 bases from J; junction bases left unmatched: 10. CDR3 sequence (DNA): TGTGCCAGCAGTGATTCCCGTAGCGGGAGAGGGCAAGAGACCCAGTACTTC. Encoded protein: CASSDSRSGRGQETQYF.

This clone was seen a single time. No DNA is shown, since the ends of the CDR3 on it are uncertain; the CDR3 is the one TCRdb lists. CDR3 residues: CASSFGQGAHF. This chain connects TRBV11-2 to TRBJ2-3; TRBD1 is taken as the D call from the table, unchecked against the DNA. Germline-derived CDR1 and CDR2 are SGHAT and FQNNGV. The CDR3 length equals 11 residues, ends included.

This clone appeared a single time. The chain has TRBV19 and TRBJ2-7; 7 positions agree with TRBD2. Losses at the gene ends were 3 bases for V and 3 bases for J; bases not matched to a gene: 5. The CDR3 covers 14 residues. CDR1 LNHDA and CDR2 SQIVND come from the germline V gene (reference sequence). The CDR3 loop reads CASSIGGSVYEQYF. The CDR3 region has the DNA TGTGCCAGTAGTATCGGGGGGAGCGTCTACGAGCAGTACTTC.

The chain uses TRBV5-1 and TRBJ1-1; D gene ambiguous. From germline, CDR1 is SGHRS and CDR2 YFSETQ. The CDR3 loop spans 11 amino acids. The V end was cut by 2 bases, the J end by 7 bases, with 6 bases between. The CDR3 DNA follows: TGCGCCAGCAGCTTCGAGGGTGAAGCTTTCTTT. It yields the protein CASSFEGEAFF.

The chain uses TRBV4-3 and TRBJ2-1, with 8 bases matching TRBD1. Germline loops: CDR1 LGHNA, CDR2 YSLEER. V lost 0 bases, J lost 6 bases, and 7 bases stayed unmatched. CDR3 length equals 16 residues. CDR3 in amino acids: CASSQDPRDRFNEQFF. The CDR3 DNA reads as TGCGCCAGCAGCCAAGATCCCCGGGACAGGTTCAATGAGCAGTTCTTC.

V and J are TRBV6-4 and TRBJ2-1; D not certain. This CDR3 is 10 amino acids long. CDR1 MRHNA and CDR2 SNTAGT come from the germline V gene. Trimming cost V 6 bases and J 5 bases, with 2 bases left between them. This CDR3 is CASSNNEQFF. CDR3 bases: TGTGCCAGCAGCAACAATGAGCAGTTCTTC.

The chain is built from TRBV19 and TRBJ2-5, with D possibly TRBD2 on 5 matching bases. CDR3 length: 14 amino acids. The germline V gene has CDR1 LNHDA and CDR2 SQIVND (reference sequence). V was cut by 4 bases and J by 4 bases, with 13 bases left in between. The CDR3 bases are TGTGCCAGTAGTACTCCTCGTCGGGGAGAGACCCAGTACTTC. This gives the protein CASSTPRRGETQYF.

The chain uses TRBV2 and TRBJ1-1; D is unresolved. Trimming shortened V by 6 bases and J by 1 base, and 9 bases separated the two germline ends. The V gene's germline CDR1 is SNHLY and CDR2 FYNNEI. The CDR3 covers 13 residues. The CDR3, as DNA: TGTGCCAGCAGGAGTGAGGGGAACACTGAAGCTTTCTTT. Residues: CASRSEGNTEAFF.

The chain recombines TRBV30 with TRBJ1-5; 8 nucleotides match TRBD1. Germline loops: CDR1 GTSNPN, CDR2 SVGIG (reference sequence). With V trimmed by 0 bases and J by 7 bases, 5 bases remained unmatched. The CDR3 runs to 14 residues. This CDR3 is CAWSVQGAGQPQHF. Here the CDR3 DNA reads TGTGCCTGGAGTGTGCAGGGGGCAGGGCAGCCCCAGCATTTT.

The CDR3 coding sequence is TGCAGTGCGAGTCCGGGCTACTGGGGGCGTACTGAAGCTTTCTTT. It codes for CSASPGYWGRTEAFF. The chain uses TRBV20-1 and TRBJ1-1; possibly TRBD1 for D (6 bases). From germline, CDR1 is DFQATT and CDR2 SNEGSKA (reference sequence). V was shortened by 6 bases and J by 5 bases, with 22 bases between the two germline ends. CDR3 length: 15 residues.

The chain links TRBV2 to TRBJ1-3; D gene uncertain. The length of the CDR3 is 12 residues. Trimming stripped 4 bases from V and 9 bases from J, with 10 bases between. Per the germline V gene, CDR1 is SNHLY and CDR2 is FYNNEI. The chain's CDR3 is CASSASSLTIYF. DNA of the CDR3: TGTGCCAGCAGTGCATCCAGTCTCACCATATATTTT.

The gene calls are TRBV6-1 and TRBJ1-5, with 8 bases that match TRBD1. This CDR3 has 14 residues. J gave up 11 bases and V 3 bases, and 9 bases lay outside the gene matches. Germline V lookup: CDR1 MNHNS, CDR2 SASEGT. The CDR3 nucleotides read TGTGCCAGCAGTGAGGGACAGGCGTTCAGGGCCCAGCATTTT. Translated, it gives CASSEGQAFRAQHF.